Listed here are 9 T cell receptor beta chains from one sample, sequenced in a study of tissue T cells after allogeneic stem cell transplantation. TCRdb's table, derived via immunoSEQ multiplex PCR, lists solely in-frame clones and lacks some. In the table there are about 25,000 clones, less than 85% of which are singletons. The sample consisted of tissue from the ileum, taken at autopsy. The source of these receptors is a female donor over 55 with lung cancer.

This sequence joins TRBV3-1 (or the pseudogene TRBV3-2) and TRBJ1-5, with no clear D. CDR1 is LGHDT, CDR2 YNNKEL, per germline (reference sequence). V was clipped by 1 base and J by 6 bases, with 4 bases between them. CDR3 length: 12 residues. CDR3 residues: CASSQVGQPQHF. The DNA of the CDR3 is TGTGCCAGCAGCCAAGTCGGTCAGCCCCAGCATTTT.

The chain uses TRBV30 and TRBJ1-5, with D possibly TRBD1 on 5 matching bases. V was shortened by 0 bases and J by 0 bases, with 6 bases between the two germline ends. The CDR3 extends over 14 amino acids. Germline lookup yields CDR1 GTSNPN and CDR2 SVGIG (reference sequence). This CDR3 reads CAWSVGASNQPQHF. Here the CDR3 DNA reads TGTGCCTGGAGTGTTGGGGCTAGCAATCAGCCCCAGCATTTT.

The chain is built from TRBV4-2 and TRBJ2-7; 8 bases fit TRBD1. CDR1 LGHNA and CDR2 YNFKEQ come from the germline V gene. The CDR3 runs 16 residues. The trim removed 5 bases at V and 2 bases at J, leaving 11 bases unmatched. As DNA, the CDR3 is TGTGCCAGCAGCAAAGGGACCGGGACAGGCACCTACGAGCAGTACTTC. The encoded protein is CASSKGTGTGTYEQYF.

The rearrangement joins TRBV6-5 to TRBJ1-5; 7 bases align to TRBD1. This CDR3 contains 15 residues. Germline values: CDR1 MNHEY, CDR2 SVGAGI. The V gene end was trimmed by 6 bases and the J gene end by 4 bases; junction bases not matched to a gene: 9. CDR3 nucleotides: TGTGCCAGCAGACCGGGACAGCACTATAATCAGCCCCAGCATTTT. Protein sequence: CASRPGQHYNQPQHF.

The chain links TRBV18 to TRBJ1-1; the D gene is possibly TRBD1 (5 bases). The germline V gene encodes CDR1 KGHSH and CDR2 LQKENI. The germline V and J ends were trimmed by 6 bases and 1 base, with 12 bases remaining between them. This CDR3 region has 14 residues. CDR3 residues: CASSLQDQNTEAFF. The CDR3 coding sequence is TGTGCCAGCTCCCTACAGGACCAGAACACTGAAGCTTTCTTT.

This rearrangement joins TRBV30 to TRBJ2-2; 14 nucleotides match TRBD2. This CDR3 comprises 15 residues. After removal of 0 bases from V and 9 bases from J, the junction contained 3 bases not matched to a gene. CDR1 and CDR2 from the germline V gene are GTSNPN and SVGIG (reference sequence). The CDR3: CAWSVGLAGVRELFF. The DNA for the CDR3 is TGTGCCTGGAGTGTGGGACTAGCGGGAGTTAGGGAGCTGTTTTTT.

The gene calls are TRBV29-1 and TRBJ2-7, with D hard to call. The CDR3 sequence is 12 residues long. Trimming took off 4 bases at V and 3 bases at J, with 10 bases between the two ends. Germline loops: CDR1 SQVTM, CDR2 ANQGSEA. CDR3 sequence reads: CSVGNTRYEQYF. CDR3 coding DNA: TGCAGCGTTGGGAACACCCGCTACGAGCAGTACTTC.

The chain recombines TRBV2 with TRBJ2-1; TRBD2 might be the D (5 bases). V was trimmed by 7 bases and J by 7 bases, leaving 17 bases between them. Germline V gene lookup returns CDR1 SNHLY and CDR2 FYNNEI. The CDR3 runs to 14 residues. The CDR3 loop reads CASILAPSRNEQFF. The CDR3 bases are TGTGCCAGCATCCTAGCCCCGTCCCGGAATGAGCAGTTCTTC.

This chain links TRBV12-3 or TRBV12-4 with TRBJ1-6; D remains unclear. V dropped 8 bases and J dropped 8 bases, with 13 bases sitting between them. The CDR3 consists of 13 residues. The CDR3 protein is CASGRTEYSPLHF. DNA for the CDR3: TGTGCCAGCGGGAGGACGGAGTATTCACCCCTCCACTTT.